This T cell receptor beta chain was recorded in a study of T cell repertoires in aging, cancer and after chemotherapy. A mixed TRB-A/B primer pool amplified rearranged TRB by multiplex touch-down PCR. TCRdb ran MiXCR on the multiplex PCR reads and lists one entry per CDR3 protein. Altogether fewer than 7,000 distinct CDR3 sequences are present, about 32% being singletons, with the ten largest covering approximately 30%. TCR beta rearrangements were amplified from peripheral blood genomic DNA. Germline CDR1 is SGHNT and CDR2 is YYREEE (reference sequence). V lost 0 bases, J lost 2 bases, and 9 bases lay in between. The CDR3 totals 14 residues.

This clonotype was sampled from a human donor with a blood cancer. The V gene is TRBV5-4, the J gene TRBJ2-7, with D possibly being TRBD1 or TRBD2 (6 bases each). Sequencing was done on a sample of blood. CDR3 protein: CASSLGGTTYEQYF. The CDR3 region has the DNA TGTGCCAGCAGCTTGGGCGGGACAACCTACGAGCAGTACTTC.